The 8 T cell receptor beta chains below were found in one sample sequenced in a study of T cell responses to AZD1222 COVID-19 vaccine. Assay: immunoSEQ multiplex PCR; the TCRdb copy retains only in-frame clones and omits some. Counted here are just over 80,000 clones, just under 90% occurring once; the ten biggest clones make up 5% to 6%. The sequences come from peripheral blood, collected on day 0 of AZD1222 vaccination. Receptors originate from an adult in good health.

This rearrangement joins TRBV7-9 to TRBJ1-1; D gene uncertain. The V gene lost 7 bases and the J gene lost 6 bases, with 15 bases spanning the gap. The V gene's germline CDR1 is SEHNR and CDR2 FQNEAQ (reference sequence). The CDR3 is 13 amino acids. DNA of the CDR3: TGTGCCAGCACCGACACCCGGACCCCTGAAGCTTTCTTT. Translation: CASTDTRTPEAFF.

The chain employs TRBV7-2 and TRBJ2-1; TRBD1 matches 10 bases. The CDR3 length is 14 residues. Germline loops: CDR1 SGHTA, CDR2 FQGNSA. The V segment lost 4 bases and the J segment 8 bases; nucleotides outside the gene matches: 5. The CDR3 region has the DNA TGTGCCAGCAGCTCGGACAGGGGGGCCTATGAGCAGTTCTTC. Translating it yields CASSSDRGAYEQFF.

The genes are TRBV7-9 and TRBJ2-2, with D possibly being TRBD1 (6 bases). The CDR3 has 17 residues. V was trimmed by 7 bases and J by 5 bases, leaving 23 bases between them. The V gene's germline CDR1 is SEHNR and CDR2 FQNEAQ (reference sequence). CDR3 protein: CASNPLIGRGRTGELFF. As DNA, the CDR3 is TGTGCCAGCAACCCCCTGATCGGCAGGGGTAGGACCGGGGAGCTGTTTTTT.

The chain employs TRBV19 and TRBJ2-3; 12 nucleotides line up with TRBD2. There are 14 residues in the CDR3. Germline assignment: CDR1 LNHDA and CDR2 SQIVND (reference sequence). V lost 4 bases and J lost 5; bases outside the gene matches: 1. The CDR3 sequence is CASSTSGGEDTQYF. The CDR3 bases are TGTGCCAGTAGTACTAGCGGGGGGGAAGATACGCAGTATTTT.

V is TRBV27 and J is TRBJ1-4, with 11 nucleotides matching TRBD1. The CDR3 totals 13 residues. J was trimmed by 7 bases and V by 8 bases; bases with no gene match: 3. In germline, CDR1 is MNHEY, CDR2 SMNVEV (reference sequence). The CDR3 reads CASAGQGVEKLFF. Here the CDR3 DNA reads TGTGCCAGCGCGGGACAGGGGGTTGAAAAACTGTTTTTT.

This sequence joins TRBV30 and TRBJ2-2; 7 bases fit TRBD1. The V and J ends lost 2 bases and 3 bases, in that order; junction bases with no gene match: 6. The CDR3 spans 15 residues. In germline, CDR1 is GTSNPN, CDR2 SVGIG (reference sequence). The CDR3 region is CAWSTRDSYTGELFF. The CDR3, as DNA: TGTGCCTGGAGTACCAGGGACAGTTACACCGGGGAGCTGTTTTTT.

V and J are TRBV11-3 and TRBJ2-2; unclear D gene. The V gene's germline CDR1 is SGHNT and CDR2 YENEEA. V lost 2 bases, J lost 0 bases, and 4 bases lay in between. This CDR3 is built from 14 residues. CDR3 in amino acids: CASSLTANTGELFF. CDR3 bases: TGTGCCAGCAGCTTAACTGCGAACACCGGGGAGCTGTTTTTT.

This clone was detected once. CDR3 protein: CASSIRRDSEQFF. The DNA of the CDR3 is TGTGCCAGTAGTATAAGAAGGGATAGTGAGCAGTTCTTC. This chain links TRBV19 with TRBJ2-1; D call uncertain. Trimming shortened V by 2 bases and J by 9 bases, and 11 bases separated the two germline ends. CDR3 length: 13 amino acids. Germline loops: CDR1 LNHDA, CDR2 SQIVND (reference sequence).